The 26 T cell receptor beta chains listed next were all sequenced from one sample in a study of blood T cell repertoires in COVID-19 (dated by TCRdb to the early 2020s). Libraries were built with the immunoSEQ multiplex PCR assay. Entries here come from immuneACCESS through TCRdb and include only in-frame sequences with V and J called. Some clones fail to appear in such tables; in the studies checked, an unresolved V gene covers under half of the shortfall, and the cause of the remainder is unknown. The table for this sample lists about 200,000 clones; 85% to 90% of them were counted only once. The ten largest clonotypes hold approximately 5.6% of the sample. Sequencing was carried out using peripheral blood. The origin of the receptors is a man in his forties with active or convalescent COVID-19.

The rearrangement joins TRBV3-1 (or the pseudogene TRBV3-2) to TRBJ2-1; TRBD2 is a possible D gene (6 bases). This CDR3 has 13 residues. V was cut by 4 bases and J by 7 bases, with 11 bases left in between. Germline values: CDR1 LGHDT, CDR2 YNNKEL (reference sequence). For the CDR3, the DNA is TGTGCCAGCAGCCCCCGGGACTTTAATGAGCAGTTCTTC. Its translation is CASSPRDFNEQFF.

The chain is built from TRBV19 and TRBJ1-6; 7 bases are a match to TRBD1. The J segment lost 6 bases and the V segment lost 4 bases, leaving 3 bases of the junction unmatched. The CDR3 loop spans 14 amino acids. Germline-derived CDR1 and CDR2 are LNHDA and SQIVND (reference sequence). The CDR3 nucleotides read TGTGCCAGTAGTACCGACAGGGTTAATTCACCCCTCCACTTT. It encodes CASSTDRVNSPLHF.

This sequence joins TRBV7-2 and TRBJ2-1; perhaps TRBD1 as D (6 bases). Germline values: CDR1 SGHTA, CDR2 FQGNSA. The CDR3 sequence is 14 residues long. V dropped 6 bases and J dropped 0 bases, with 9 bases sitting between them. In nucleotides, the CDR3 is TGTGCCAGCAGACCGGACAGCTCCTACAATGAGCAGTTCTTC. Its protein product is CASRPDSSYNEQFF.

This clone showed up just once. The genes are TRBV19 and TRBJ1-2; a possible D gene is TRBD1 (5 bases). The CDR3 length is 15 residues. The germline V gene has CDR1 LNHDA and CDR2 SQIVND (reference sequence). V dropped 6 bases and J dropped 8 bases, with 22 bases sitting between them. CDR3: CASRPRAEKIWGYTF. The CDR3 nucleotides are TGTGCCAGTAGGCCCAGGGCCGAGAAGATTTGGGGCTACACCTTC. The full variable domain, completed using reference TRBV19 and TRBJ1-2, is DGGITQSPKYLFRKEGQNVTLSCEQNLNHDAMYWYRQDPGQGLRLIYYSQIVNDFQKGDIAEGYSVSREKKESFPLTVTSAQKNPTAFYLCASRPRAEKIWGYTFGSGTRLTVV.

This clone was detected a few times. The V gene is TRBV5-1, the J gene TRBJ2-1, with 8 bases identical to TRBD2. The CDR3 loop spans 14 amino acids. Germline trimming cut 0 bases from V and 4 bases from J; bases unmatched to any gene: 0. CDR1 and CDR2 from the germline V gene are SGHRS and YFSETQ. CDR3 protein: CASSLASGYNEQFF. The CDR3 DNA sequence: TGCGCCAGCAGCTTGGCTAGCGGGTACAATGAGCAGTTCTTC.

This clone was seen a handful of times. For the CDR3, the DNA is TGCGCCAGCAGCCAAAGGTCAGGCTTTGAAGCTTTCTTT. This translates into CASSQRSGFEAFF. The chain links TRBV4-3 to TRBJ1-1; no definite D call. V was trimmed by 2 bases and J by 7 bases, leaving 11 bases between them. The CDR3 has 13 amino acids. Germline assignment: CDR1 LGHNA and CDR2 YSLEER.

The CDR3 DNA sequence: TGTGCCAGCAGTTACTCGCAGGGGTACGAGCAGTACTTC. Its protein product is CASSYSQGYEQYF. The gene calls are TRBV6-5 and TRBJ2-7, with a tentative D call TRBD1 (6 bases). The CDR3 loop spans 13 amino acids. V was pared by 0 bases and J by 4 bases, with 7 bases between. Germline V CDR1 and CDR2: MNHEY, SVGAGI.

This chain joins TRBV9 and TRBJ1-1; D is unclear. The CDR3 is 15 residues long. The germline CDR1 and CDR2 sequences are SGDLS and YYNGEE. Trimming stripped 3 bases from V and 0 bases from J, with 12 bases between. The CDR3 protein is CASSALRGLNTEAFF. As DNA, the CDR3 is TGTGCCAGCAGCGCCTTACGAGGATTGAACACTGAAGCTTTCTTT.

The table lists this clone with a count of one. This chain joins TRBV15 and TRBJ1-5; no firm D call. From germline, CDR1 is LNHNV and CDR2 YYDKDF (reference sequence). The CDR3 consists of 14 residues. The V and J ends lost 0 bases and 8 bases respectively, with 11 bases between them. The CDR3, as DNA: TGTGCCACCAGCAGAGATGCGGCCGGGAAGCCCCAGCATTTT. Its translation is CATSRDAAGKPQHF.

Regarding this clone: The same CDR3 arises from other DNA sequences in this sample as well. This chain joins TRBV19 and TRBJ1-5, with 10 bases matching TRBD1. The CDR3 extends over 15 amino acids. Germline CDR1 is LNHDA and CDR2 is SQIVND (reference sequence). V shed 1 base, J shed 7 bases, and the junction held 4 bases outside the gene matches. The CDR3 nucleotides read TGTGCCAGTAGTATAGGGGACAGGGGACGACAGCCCCAGCATTTT. Translating gives CASSIGDRGRQPQHF. The whole variable domain, remainder taken from reference TRBV19 and TRBJ1-5, is DGGITQSPKYLFRKEGQNVTLSCEQNLNHDAMYWYRQDPGQGLRLIYYSQIVNDFQKGDIAEGYSVSREKKESFPLTVTSAQKNPTAFYLCASSIGDRGRQPQHFGDGTRLSIL.

V is TRBV3-1 (or the pseudogene TRBV3-2) and J is TRBJ2-3; 9 bases are a match to TRBD2. Per germline, CDR1 LGHDT and CDR2 YNNKEL (reference sequence). Trimming took 6 bases from V and 5 from J; bases not matched to a gene: 12. This CDR3 has 16 amino acids. In DNA form, the CDR3 reads TGTGCCAGCAGTCACCAGGGCGGGAGGGCCGTAGATACGCAGTATTTT. Translating it yields CASSHQGGRAVDTQYF.

V and J are TRBV30 and TRBJ1-5; 7 nucleotides match TRBD1. From germline, CDR1 is GTSNPN and CDR2 SVGIG (reference sequence). Losses at the gene ends were 5 bases for V and 1 base for J; bases not matched to a gene: 8. The length of the CDR3 is 15 residues. The CDR3 loop reads CAWGMTGKSNQPQHF. The CDR3 nucleotides are TGTGCCTGGGGAATGACAGGGAAAAGCAATCAGCCCCAGCATTTT.

The genes are TRBV7-2 and TRBJ2-3, with D unresolved. Germline V lookup: CDR1 SGHTA, CDR2 FQGNSA. V was shortened by 8 bases and J by 2 bases, with 20 bases between the two germline ends. The CDR3 extends over 16 amino acids. This CDR3 reads CASAPRHTLPTDTQYF. The CDR3 DNA reads as TGTGCCAGCGCCCCACGTCATACCCTACCCACAGATACGCAGTATTTT.

The J gene is TRBJ1-2, the V gene TRBV2, with D uncertain. The CDR3 has 14 amino acids. Germline V lookup: CDR1 SNHLY, CDR2 FYNNEI. Deletions cut 2 bases from V and 6 bases from J, with 13 bases between. The CDR3 is CASSEFREAHGYTF. In DNA, the CDR3 is TGTGCCAGCAGTGAATTTCGGGAGGCCCATGGCTACACCTTC.

The sample holds one count of this clone. The V gene is TRBV28, the J gene TRBJ2-5; TRBD2 aligns across 10 bases. From germline, CDR1 is MDHEN and CDR2 SYDVKM. V lost 5 bases to trimming and J lost 9 bases; unmatched junction nucleotides: 9. This CDR3 is built from 14 residues. The CDR3 DNA sequence: TGTGCCAGCAGTACTAGCGGGAAGGGGTCGGCCCAGTACTTC. Translation: CASSTSGKGSAQYF.

V is TRBV5-1 and J is TRBJ1-1; TRBD1 matches at 8 bases. The junction had 14 bases not matched to a gene; V was cut back by 4 bases and J by 3 bases. The CDR3 extends over 17 amino acids. Germline V gene sequence: CDR1 SGHRS, CDR2 YFSETQ. The CDR3 DNA is TGCGCCAGCAGCGACCAACCCTTACAGGGGGTGGACACTGAAGCTTTCTTT. Its translation: CASSDQPLQGVDTEAFF. Variable domain in full (rest from reference TRBV5-1 and TRBJ1-1): KAGVTQTPRYLIKTRGQQVTLSCSPISGHRSVSWYQQTPGQGLQFLFEYFSETQRNKGNFPGRFSGRQFSNSRSEMNVSTLELGDSALYLCASSDQPLQGVDTEAFFGQGTRLTVV.

V is TRBV2 and J is TRBJ1-3, with D possibly TRBD1 on 5 matching bases. The CDR3 has 17 residues. CDR1 SNHLY and CDR2 FYNNEI come from the germline V gene. Trimming removed 5 bases from V and 0 bases from J, with 17 bases in between. The CDR3, as DNA: TGTGCCAGCAGTCCCTGGGGGGGTCCTAGCTCTGGAAACACCATATATTTT. It specifies CASSPWGGPSSGNTIYF.

The rearrangement joins TRBV19 to TRBJ1-6; 8 bases align to TRBD1. After removal of 5 bases from V and 7 bases from J, the junction contained 7 bases not matched to a gene. The CDR3 is 15 residues long. Looked up from germline, CDR1 is LNHDA and CDR2 is SQIVND (reference sequence). DNA for the CDR3: TGTGCCAGTAGTCCATCCCAGGGGGCGAATTCACCCCTCCACTTT. This translates into CASSPSQGANSPLHF.

The V gene is TRBV4-1, the J gene TRBJ2-2; D ambiguous. Germline CDR1 is MGHRA and CDR2 is YSYEKL. Trimming pared 1 base from V and 3 bases from J, leaving 12 bases between. The CDR3 length is 16 residues. CDR3 nucleotides: TGCGCCAGCAGCCAAGGTCATCTAGGTGACACCGGGGAGCTGTTTTTT. Residues: CASSQGHLGDTGELFF.

The V call is TRBV7-8, the J call TRBJ2-2; possible D gene TRBD1, 6 bases. This CDR3 is 14 amino acids long. Trimming removed 5 bases at V and 6 bases at J, with 13 bases between. The V gene's germline CDR1 is SGHVS and CDR2 FQNEAQ. In DNA form, the CDR3 reads TGTGCCAGCAGCCAAACAGGGTGGGCCGGGGAGCTGTTTTTT. This codes for CASSQTGWAGELFF.

This chain connects TRBV30 to TRBJ1-5; D is uncertain. The CDR3 runs to 14 residues. V dropped 0 bases and J dropped 6 bases, with 12 bases sitting between them. Germline V lookup: CDR1 GTSNPN, CDR2 SVGIG (reference sequence). The DNA for the CDR3 is TGTGCCTGGAGTGTGGGCACGGTGGGTCAGCCCCAGCATTTT. It specifies CAWSVGTVGQPQHF.

A single count supports this clone. The chain combines TRBV6-1 with TRBJ2-7, with 7 bases matching TRBD2. The CDR3 contains 13 residues. With V trimmed by 3 bases and J by 6 bases, 5 bases remained unmatched. Germline V gene lookup returns CDR1 MNHNS and CDR2 SASEGT. CDR3 loop: CASSEGGGREQYF. The CDR3 bases are TGTGCCAGCAGTGAGGGGGGGGGACGCGAGCAGTACTTC.

The chain uses TRBV18 and TRBJ1-1; 9 nucleotides line up with TRBD1. Looked up from germline, CDR1 is KGHSH and CDR2 is LQKENI. The V and J ends lost 3 bases and 1 base, in that order; junction bases with no gene match: 9. The CDR3 runs to 17 residues. The CDR3, as DNA: TGTGCCAGCTCACCCCCGGGACAGGGAGGTAAGAACACTGAAGCTTTCTTT. It codes for CASSPPGQGGKNTEAFF.

The rearrangement joins TRBV9 to TRBJ1-1; D is ambiguous. Trimming pared 5 bases from V and 1 base from J, leaving 12 bases between. The germline gives CDR1 SGDLS, CDR2 YYNGEE. This CDR3 is 14 amino acids long. CDR3 residues: CASSSGQPNTEAFF. CDR3 DNA sequence: TGTGCCAGCAGTTCTGGGCAGCCGAACACTGAAGCTTTCTTT.

This clone was counted a few times. The chain is built from TRBV7-9 and TRBJ1-6, with 8 bases identical to TRBD1. The trim removed 2 bases at V and 5 bases at J, leaving 5 bases unmatched. The CDR3 is 16 residues long. Germline V lookup: CDR1 SEHNR, CDR2 FQNEAQ (reference sequence). CDR3 DNA: TGTGCCAGCAGCTTAAGAGGGACAGGAGATAATTCACCCCTCCACTTT. This encodes CASSLRGTGDNSPLHF.

This chain connects TRBV18 to TRBJ1-2; 7 nucleotides align to TRBD1. J gave up 4 bases and V 5 bases, and 10 bases lay outside the gene matches. The CDR3 totals 15 residues. Germline V gives CDR1 KGHSH, CDR2 LQKENI. Written as DNA, the CDR3 is TGTGCCAGCTCAACTCGGGACAGTCTGGTCTATGGCTACACCTTC. It yields the protein CASSTRDSLVYGYTF.